What follows describes a single T cell receptor beta chain. What it binds is unknown. This sample is drawn from a study of cytomegalovirus exposure and HLA in healthy donors. The study ran its PCR with 60 Vbeta and 13 Jbeta primers. Sequenced by immunoSEQ multiplex PCR; TCRdb stores in-frame clones only, minus some. The data hold 150,000 to 200,000 clones, with roughly 77% observed a single time. Study results and limitations: Common viral pathogens seemed to be connected with several of the most significant clusters, according to a later analysis.

The CDR3 covers 15 residues. Germline-derived CDR1 and CDR2 are LGHNA and YSLEER. Deletions cut 0 bases from V and 4 bases from J, with 10 bases between. V is TRBV4-3 and J is TRBJ1-3; TRBD1 might be the D (5 bases). The sample was PBMCs. The TCR comes from a woman aged 45-65 years in good health and CMV-seronegative. The DNA of the CDR3 is TGCGCCAGCAGCCAAGATCTAGGGGTCGGAAACACCATATATTTT. This gives the protein CASSQDLGVGNTIYF.